The rows below give T cell receptor beta chains drawn from one sample of a study of TIL therapy for anti-PD-1-resistant metastatic lung cancer. The method was immunoSEQ multiplex PCR; TCRdb's version includes in-frame clones alone and lacks a portion of them. The sample contains more than 45,000 clones, 80% to 90% of which appear only once. The sequencing here drew on blood, taken at baseline. Receptor source: a person aged 25 to 80 with non-small cell lung cancer. Each CDR3 is given with its conserved first and last residue. A D gene is named only where the DNA matches it firmly. Clone size is shown for a subset of rows, as once, few, many or a class of expanded clone.

>.|TRBJ1-1|TRBV19|.
CASIRADVGKAFF
TGTGCCAGTATCCGGGCCGACGTTGGTAAAGCTTTCTTT
>few|TRBJ1-1|TRBV5-6|.
CASSLFTEAFF
TGTGCCAGCAGCTTATTCACTGAAGCTTTCTTT
>.|TRBJ2-1|TRBV6-5|.
CASSRTAGTYNEQFF
TGTGCCAGCAGCCGGACCGCTGGCACCTACAATGAGCAGTTCTTC
>.|TRBJ2-4|TRBV2|TRBD2
CASGGLAELAKNIQYF
TGTGCCAGTGGGGGACTAGCGGAACTAGCCAAAAACATTCAGTACTTC
>.|TRBJ2-1|TRBV12-3/TRBV12-4|.
CASTKSGIEWFF
TGTGCCAGCACCAAGTCTGGAATCGAGTGGTTCTTC
>.|TRBJ2-6|TRBV30|.
CASQIGGANVLTF
TGTGCCTCCCAAATAGGGGGGGCCAACGTCCTGACTTTC
>.|TRBJ1-1|TRBV4-2|TRBD1
CASSQEDHQGVRWAEAFF
TGTGCCAGCAGCCAAGAAGACCATCAGGGGGTTCGGTGGGCTGAAGCTTTCTTT
>.|TRBJ2-3|TRBV9|.
CASSVAGSTDTQYF
TGTGCCAGCAGCGTAGCGGGAAGCACAGATACGCAGTATTTT
>.|TRBJ1-1|TRBV7-9|.
CASRMGARYTEAFF
TGTGCCAGCAGGATGGGGGCCAGGTACACTGAAGCTTTCTTT
>.|TRBJ2-5|TRBV4-2|TRBD2
CASSQELASGGAETQYF
TGTGCCAGCAGCCAAGAACTGGCTAGCGGGGGGGCGGAGACCCAGTACTTC
>.|TRBJ1-6|TRBV5-6|TRBD1
CASSLGQGNSPLHF
TGTGCCAGCAGCCTGGGACAGGGGAATTCACCCCTCCACTTT
>.|TRBJ2-7|TRBV12-5|TRBD2
CASGLVIGTTNYEQYF
TGTGCTAGTGGTTTGGTAATCGGGACTACAAACTACGAGCAGTACTTC
>once|TRBJ2-3|TRBV11-3|TRBD1
CASSLGQGPADTQYF
TGTGCCAGCAGCTTAGGACAGGGACCGGCAGATACGCAGTATTTT
>.|TRBJ2-3|TRBV6-5|.
CASSYSGASRGNTQYF
TGTGCCAGCAGTTACTCGGGGGCCTCCCGTGGAAATACGCAGTATTTT
>.|TRBJ1-4|TRBV6-6|TRBD1
CASRPGTGTEKLFF
TGTGCCAGCAGGCCCGGGACAGGGACCGAAAAACTGTTTTTT
>.|TRBJ2-7|TRBV29-1|.
CSVDTGSYEQYF
TGCAGCGTTGATACTGGGTCCTACGAGCAGTACTTC
>.|TRBJ2-7|TRBV12-5|.
CASGGDSYEQYF
TGTGCTAGTGGCGGAGACTCCTACGAGCAGTACTTC
>.|TRBJ2-7|TRBV5-1|TRBD1
CASSLDRGLDEQYF
TGCGCCAGCAGCTTGGACAGGGGTCTTGACGAGCAGTACTTC
>.|TRBJ1-3|TRBV3-1/TRBV3-2|.
CASSERASSGNTIYF
TGTGCCAGCAGTGAACGGGCGAGCTCTGGAAACACCATATATTTT
>.|TRBJ1-2|TRBV11-2|.
CASSLGYGYTF
TGTGCCAGCAGCTTGGGGTATGGCTACACCTTC
>.|TRBJ2-3|TRBV27|.
CASSGIGDTQYF
TGTGCCAGCAGTGGGATAGGGGATACGCAGTATTTT
>once|TRBJ2-2|TRBV11-3|TRBD2
CASSLAGGQSGELFF
TGTGCCAGCAGCCTAGCGGGGGGGCAGTCCGGGGAGCTGTTTTTT
>.|TRBJ2-3|TRBV9|.
CASSAQQGRTDTQYF
TGTGCCAGCAGCGCCCAACAGGGACGCACAGATACGCAGTATTTT
>.|TRBJ1-2|TRBV28|.
CASSGGSEGINYGYTF
TGTGCCAGCAGTGGGGGGAGTGAGGGAATAAACTATGGCTACACCTTC
>.|TRBJ1-6|TRBV6-4|.
CASSEGEVSPLHF
TGTGCCAGCAGTGAGGGCGAGGTTTCACCCCTCCACTTT
>.|TRBJ2-3|TRBV18|TRBD2
CASSPLGGAPDTQYF
TGTGCCAGCTCACCACTCGGGGGGGCCCCAGATACGCAGTATTTT
>.|TRBJ1-2|TRBV19|.
CASSRDPIEAGYTF
TGTGCCAGTAGCCGGGACCCCATAGAGGCTGGCTACACCTTC
>.|TRBJ2-3|TRBV9|.
CASSAGRWLGSDTQYF
TGTGCCAGCAGCGCCGGTAGATGGCTAGGATCAGATACGCAGTATTTT
>.|TRBJ2-3|TRBV5-1|TRBD1
CASSERQGVRYF
TGCGCCAGCAGCGAGAGACAGGGTGTCAGGTATTTT
>few|TRBJ2-2|TRBV30|.
CAWSRSGTGELFF
TGTGCCTGGAGTAGGTCAGGCACCGGGGAGCTGTTTTTT
>.|TRBJ2-2|TRBV24-1|.
CATSDLGRSNTGELFF
TGTGCCACCAGTGATCTCGGGAGATCCAACACCGGGGAGCTGTTTTTT
>once|TRBJ2-3|TRBV7-8|.
CASSLTDTDTQYF
TGTGCCAGCAGCTTAACGGACACAGATACGCAGTATTTT
>.|TRBJ2-1|TRBV30|.
CAWSNMNGPWKFF
TGTGCCTGGAGTAATATGAACGGGCCCTGGAAGTTCTTC
>.|TRBJ1-5|TRBV19|.
CASSIRQTQSNQPQHF
TGTGCCAGTAGTATACGACAGACCCAGAGCAATCAGCCCCAGCATTTT
>.|TRBJ2-1|TRBV10-3|TRBD2
CAITGLAGANEQFF
TGTGCCATCACCGGACTAGCGGGGGCCAATGAGCAGTTCTTC
>.|TRBJ2-7|TRBV5-1|.
CASSRDGSYEQYF
TGCGCCAGCAGCCGGGACGGGTCCTACGAGCAGTACTTC
>.|TRBJ2-2|TRBV9|.
CASSAGAGGELFF
TGTGCCAGCAGCGCTGGGGCGGGCGGGGAGCTGTTTTTT
>.|TRBJ2-1|TRBV6-1|TRBD2
CASSEGLAGGPLNEQFF
TGTGCCAGCAGTGAGGGACTAGCGGGGGGCCCTTTAAATGAGCAGTTCTTC
>.|TRBJ1-1|TRBV6-1|.
CASSEAGEEAFF
TGTGCCAGCAGTGAAGCGGGGGAAGAAGCTTTCTTT
>few|TRBJ1-1|TRBV5-6|.
CASSLWGIMNTEAFF
TGTGCCAGCAGCTTGTGGGGGATAATGAACACTGAAGCTTTCTTT
>.|TRBJ2-7|TRBV5-1|.
CASSLVGTPPYEQYF
TGCGCCAGCAGCTTGGTTGGGACACCTCCCTACGAGCAGTACTTC
>.|TRBJ1-5|TRBV2|.
CASSLISNQPQHF
TGTGCCAGCAGCCTGATTAGCAATCAGCCCCAGCATTTT
>.|TRBJ1-1|TRBV28|.
CASSYTEAFF
TGTGCCAGCAGTTACACTGAAGCTTTCTTT
>.|TRBJ1-3|TRBV18|.
CASSPPVRLGNTIYF
TGTGCCAGCTCACCACCAGTACGCCTGGGGAACACCATATATTTT
>.|TRBJ2-1|TRBV5-1|TRBD1
CASSKQTGNEQFF
TGCGCCAGCAGCAAGCAGACAGGGAATGAGCAGTTCTTC
>.|TRBJ2-1|TRBV2|.
CASSEATGRRQQFF
TGTGCCAGCAGTGAAGCTACCGGACGGCGTCAGCAGTTCTTC
>.|TRBJ2-2|TRBV7-3|.
CASSLTGENTGELFF
TGTGCCAGCAGCCTGACAGGAGAGAACACCGGGGAGCTGTTTTTT
>.|TRBJ2-7|TRBV6-5|TRBD2
CASSPSGTATYEQYF
TGTGCCAGCAGTCCTAGCGGGACGGCGACCTACGAGCAGTACTTC
>.|TRBJ2-2|TRBV7-3|TRBD1
CASSPFLQGTGELFF
TGTGCCAGCAGCCCATTCCTACAGGGGACCGGGGAGCTGTTTTTT